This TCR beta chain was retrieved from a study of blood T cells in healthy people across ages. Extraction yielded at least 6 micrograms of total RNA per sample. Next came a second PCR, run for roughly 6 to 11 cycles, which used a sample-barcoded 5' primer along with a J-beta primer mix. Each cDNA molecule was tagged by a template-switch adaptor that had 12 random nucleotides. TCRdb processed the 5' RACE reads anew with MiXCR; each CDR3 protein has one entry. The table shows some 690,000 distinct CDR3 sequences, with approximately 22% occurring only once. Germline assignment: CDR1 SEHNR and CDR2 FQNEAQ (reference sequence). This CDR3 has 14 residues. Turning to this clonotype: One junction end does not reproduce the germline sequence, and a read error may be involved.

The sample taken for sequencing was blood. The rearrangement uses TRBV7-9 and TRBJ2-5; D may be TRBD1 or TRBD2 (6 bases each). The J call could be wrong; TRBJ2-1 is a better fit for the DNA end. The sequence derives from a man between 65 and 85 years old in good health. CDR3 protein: CASSFTGANNKQFF. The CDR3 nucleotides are TGTGCCAGCAGCTTTACGGGGGCCAACAATAAGCAGTTCTTC.